This T cell receptor beta chain was observed in a study of shared clonotypes between healthy human individuals. TCRdb keeps only in-frame clones here, not all; method: immunoSEQ multiplex PCR. This sample has under 2,000,000 clones; roughly 94% occur once, and the top ten carry approximately 1.2%. Naive-designated CD8 cells lacked CD45RO, were positively enriched for CCR7, and omitted terminally differentiated effector memory CD45RA+ cells. Study-level results: Several donors showed sharing of approximately 5% of naive CD4 clonotypes.

Worth noting for this clone: Its specificity is unknown.

This clonotype was obtained from a man between 18 and 29 years old in good health. Material for sequencing was naive CD8+ T cells sorted from blood.

The CDR3 is CASSLTRASGGAPFQETQYF. For the CDR3, the DNA is TGTGCCAGCAGCTTAACTCGGGCTAGCGGGGGGGCCCCGTTCCAAGAGACCCAGTACTTC. The chain uses TRBV7-3 and TRBJ2-5, with 12 bases aligning to TRBD2. Germline assignment: CDR1 SGHTA and CDR2 FQGTGA. The CDR3 sequence is 20 residues long. V was pared by 0 bases and J by 1 base, with 12 bases of the junction left unmatched.